This T cell receptor beta chain was obtained from a study of cytomegalovirus exposure and HLA in healthy donors. Study observations and caveats: For cytomegalovirus status, the classifier reportedly gave diagnoses with high specificity and sensitivity. Cytomegalovirus association was assigned to some 160 TCR beta chains.

Concerning this clone: The antigen remains unidentified.

Germline assignment: CDR1 MGHDK and CDR2 SYGVNS. The J segment lost 5 bases and the V segment lost 4 bases, leaving 16 bases of the junction unmatched. The CDR3 runs 17 residues. Sequencing used immunoSEQ multiplex PCR; TCRdb keeps in-frame clones, though not all of them. Of 120,000 or so clones in the sample, around 90% are singletons; the top ten hold approximately 2.1%. The sample comprised PBMCs. The chain carries TRBV25-1 and TRBJ1-2, with 7 bases lining up with TRBD1. This receptor was obtained from a woman between 18 and 29 years old in good health and CMV-seronegative. The CDR3 region has the DNA TGTGCCAGCAGTGGGGCCCCAGGGACAGACGCGGTGTATGGCTACACCTTC. The encoded protein is CASSGAPGTDAVYGYTF.